This passage covers 9 T cell receptor beta chains from one sample sequenced in a study of blood T cells in healthy people across ages. Primed by a sample-barcoded 5' primer and a J-beta primer mix, a second PCR proceeded for about 6 to 11 cycles. TCRdb reanalysed the 5' RACE reads using MiXCR and keeps one entry per CDR3 protein. This table has hundreds of thousands of distinct CDR3 sequences, 53% appearing once. Sequencing input: blood. These receptor sequences come from a man older than 75 in good health.

The V call is TRBV7-9, the J call TRBJ1-4, with D maybe TRBD1 (5 bases). This CDR3 has 14 residues. The V gene's germline CDR1 is SEHNR and CDR2 FQNEAQ (reference sequence). The V gene lost 5 bases and the J gene lost 7 bases, with 14 bases spanning the gap. This CDR3 is CASSPPGGGEKLFF. The CDR3 nucleotides read TGTGCCAGCAGCCCTCCGGGGGGGGGTGAAAAACTGTTTTTT.

This chain connects TRBV6-1 to TRBJ1-6; D is undetermined. Trimming removed 1 base from V and 7 bases from J, with 11 bases in between. Germline V gene lookup returns CDR1 MNHNS and CDR2 SASEGT. The CDR3 runs 15 residues. CDR3 sequence: CASSEGEERNSPLHF. The CDR3 region has the DNA TGTGCCAGCAGTGAAGGGGAGGAGAGGAATTCACCCCTCCACTTT.

This clonotype was observed a handful of times. The rearrangement uses TRBV7-6 and TRBJ1-1, with D perhaps TRBD1 (5 bases). Germline loops: CDR1 SGHVS, CDR2 FNYEAQ. Deletions cut 5 bases from V and 1 base from J, with 8 bases between. CDR3 size: 13 residues. The CDR3 DNA follows: TGTGCCAGCAGCCGGAGGGGGAACACTGAAGCTTTCTTT. It codes for CASSRRGNTEAFF.

This clonotype was seen more than once but under ten times. The V and J genes are TRBV29-1 and TRBJ2-5; TRBD2 might be the D (6 bases). V lost 8 bases to trimming and J lost 0 bases, with 7 bases between them. This CDR3 is built from 11 residues. From germline, CDR1 is SQVTM and CDR2 ANQGSEA. CDR3 loop: CSSGDQETQYF. The DNA for the CDR3 is TGCAGCTCGGGAGACCAAGAGACCCAGTACTTC.

This chain connects TRBV20-1 to TRBJ2-1; a weak D match, TRBD2 (7 bases). The closer fit of TRBJ2-7 to the DNA end suggests the J call may be wrong. Germline-derived CDR1 and CDR2 are DFQATT and SNEGSKA (reference sequence). This CDR3 is built from 15 residues. The CDR3, as DNA: TGCAGTGCCATCGGGGGGACACCCACCTACAATGAGCAGTACTTC. Encoded protein: CSAIGGTPTYNEQYF.

This clonotype has just a few counts. The chain uses TRBV11-2 and TRBJ2-3; a possible D gene is TRBD2 (6 bases). This CDR3 comprises 17 residues. Germline CDR1 reads SGHAT; CDR2 reads FQNNGV. V was trimmed by 3 bases and J by 14 bases, leaving 30 bases between them. CDR3 in DNA: TGTGCCAGCAGCTTCCCTCGAGGTGGGGGGAAGCACAGATACGCGTATTTT. Its translation is CASSFPRGGGKHRYAYF.

This rearrangement joins TRBV24-1 to TRBJ2-4; 7 bases match TRBD1. The V segment lost 3 bases and the J segment 2 bases; nucleotides outside the gene matches: 3. CDR1 KGHDR and CDR2 SFDVKD come from the germline V gene. CDR3 length: 15 amino acids. CDR3 residues: CATSDNRGPKNIQYF. The CDR3 DNA reads TGTGCCACCAGTGATAACAGGGGACCCAAAAACATTCAGTACTTC.

This chain joins TRBV9 and TRBJ2-3, with D possibly TRBD2 on 6 matching bases. Trimming shortened V by 0 bases and J by 0 bases, and 11 bases separated the two germline ends. Germline V gives CDR1 SGDLS, CDR2 YYNGEE. This CDR3 has 16 residues. CDR3 amino acids: CASSVGSGTSTDTQYF. Here the CDR3 DNA reads TGTGCCAGCAGCGTAGGGTCCGGGACTAGCACAGATACGCAGTATTTT.

The chain carries TRBV6-5 and TRBJ2-6; D is unclear. CDR3 length: 16 residues. V dropped 2 bases and J dropped 1 base, with 9 bases sitting between them. Germline CDR1 reads MNHEY; CDR2 reads SVGAGI. As DNA, the CDR3 is TGTGCCAGCAGTTACCCTGGGGTGTCTGGGGCCAACGTCCTGACTTTC. Its protein is CASSYPGVSGANVLTF.